The clone carrying this TCR beta chain was seen a few times. This entry comes from a study of T-cell memory formation after mild COVID-19. MiXCR, applied by TCRdb to the 5' RACE reads, yields one record per CDR3 protein. The data contain 450,000 to 650,000 distinct CDR3 sequences, approximately 19% of them seen just once; the ten biggest clones take up more than 10%. This CDR3 comprises 10 residues. The sequenced sample consisted of PBMCs or a T cell subset sorted from them (not recorded which). The chain is built from TRBV21-1 and TRBJ2-3; TRBD2 is taken as the D call from the table, unchecked against the DNA. TRBV21-1 is a pseudogene segment. The receptor was isolated from an adult woman who had mild COVID-19 (a few samples of this study predate the infection). Cell type and time point are not known. As DNA, the CDR3 is TGTGCCAGCAGCAGCGTCGGCCCGATTTTT. Its protein product is CASSSVGPIF.